This TCR beta chain was identified in a study of control samples from healthy donors and cancer patients. This table comes from immunoSEQ multiplex PCR, and its TCRdb copy is limited to in-frame clones, with some not included. The sample includes about 44,000 clones, approximately 89% of them seen just once. The V gene's germline CDR1 is GTSNPN and CDR2 SVGIG (reference sequence). The CDR3 is made up of 11 amino acids. V was clipped by 3 bases and J by 5 bases, with 8 bases between them. The source material was PBMCs. J is TRBJ2-7 and V is TRBV30; maybe TRBD1 (5 bases). This receptor was taken from an older woman with lung cancer. The CDR3 bases are TGTGCCTGGAGGGCAGGGAACGAGCAGTACTTC. Its protein is CAWRAGNEQYF. The full variable domain, rest sourced from reference TRBV30 and TRBJ2-7, is SQTIHQWPATLVQPVGSPLSLECTVEGTSNPNLYWYRQAAGRGLQLLFYSVGIGQISSEVPQNLSASRPQDRQFILSSKKLLLSDSGFYLCAWRAGNEQYFGPGTRLTVT.